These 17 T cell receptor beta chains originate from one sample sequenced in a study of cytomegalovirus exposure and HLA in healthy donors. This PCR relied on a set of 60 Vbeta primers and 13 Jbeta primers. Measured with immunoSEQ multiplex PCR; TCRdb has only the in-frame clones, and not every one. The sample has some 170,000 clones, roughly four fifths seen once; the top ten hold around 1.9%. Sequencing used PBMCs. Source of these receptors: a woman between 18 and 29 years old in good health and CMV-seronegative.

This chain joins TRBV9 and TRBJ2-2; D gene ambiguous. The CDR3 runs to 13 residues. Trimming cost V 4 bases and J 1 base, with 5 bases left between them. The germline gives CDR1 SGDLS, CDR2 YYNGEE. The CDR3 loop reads CASSPRNTGELFF. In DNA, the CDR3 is TGTGCCAGCAGCCCCCGGAACACCGGGGAGCTGTTTTTT.

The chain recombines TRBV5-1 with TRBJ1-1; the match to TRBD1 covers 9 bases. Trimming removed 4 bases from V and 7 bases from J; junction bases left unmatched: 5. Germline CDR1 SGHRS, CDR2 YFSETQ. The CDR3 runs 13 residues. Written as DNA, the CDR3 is TGCGCCAGCAGCCGACAGGGGGTTGATGAAGCTTTCTTT. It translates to CASSRQGVDEAFF.

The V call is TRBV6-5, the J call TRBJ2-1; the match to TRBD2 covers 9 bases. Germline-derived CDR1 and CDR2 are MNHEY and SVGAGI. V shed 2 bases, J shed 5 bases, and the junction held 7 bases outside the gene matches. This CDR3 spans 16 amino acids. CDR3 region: CASSYGSAGGDNEQFF. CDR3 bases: TGTGCCAGCAGTTACGGTTCAGCGGGAGGAGACAATGAGCAGTTCTTC.

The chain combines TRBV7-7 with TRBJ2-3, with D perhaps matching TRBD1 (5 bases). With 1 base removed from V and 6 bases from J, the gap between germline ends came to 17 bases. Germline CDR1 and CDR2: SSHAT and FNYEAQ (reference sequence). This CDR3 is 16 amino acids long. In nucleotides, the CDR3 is TGTGCCAGCAGCTTAGGGGCCAGGGAATTTGGGGATACGCAGTATTTT. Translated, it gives CASSLGAREFGDTQYF.

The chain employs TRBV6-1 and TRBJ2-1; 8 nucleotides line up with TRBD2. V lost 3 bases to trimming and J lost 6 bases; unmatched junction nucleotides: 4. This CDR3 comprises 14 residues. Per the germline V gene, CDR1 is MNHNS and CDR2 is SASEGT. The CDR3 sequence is CASSDTGGVNEQFF. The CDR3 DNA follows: TGTGCCAGCAGTGATACGGGAGGGGTCAATGAGCAGTTCTTC.

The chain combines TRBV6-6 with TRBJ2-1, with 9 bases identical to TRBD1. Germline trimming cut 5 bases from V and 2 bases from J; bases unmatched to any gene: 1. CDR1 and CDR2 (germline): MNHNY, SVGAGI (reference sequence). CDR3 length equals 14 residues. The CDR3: CASSRTGAYNEQFF. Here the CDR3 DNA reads TGTGCCAGCAGTCGGACAGGGGCCTACAATGAGCAGTTCTTC.

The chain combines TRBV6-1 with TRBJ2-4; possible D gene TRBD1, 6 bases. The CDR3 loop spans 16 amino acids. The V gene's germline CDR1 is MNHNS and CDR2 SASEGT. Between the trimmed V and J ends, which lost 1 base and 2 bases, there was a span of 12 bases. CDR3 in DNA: TGTGCCAGCAGTGAAGATTGGGGGCTTCCCAAAAACATTCAGTACTTC. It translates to CASSEDWGLPKNIQYF.

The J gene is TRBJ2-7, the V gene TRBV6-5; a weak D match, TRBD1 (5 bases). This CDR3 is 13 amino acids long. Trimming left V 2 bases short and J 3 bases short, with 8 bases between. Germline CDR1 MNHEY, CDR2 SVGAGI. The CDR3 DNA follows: TGTGCCAGCAGTTACCCCGGACACTACGAGCAGTACTTC. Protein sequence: CASSYPGHYEQYF.

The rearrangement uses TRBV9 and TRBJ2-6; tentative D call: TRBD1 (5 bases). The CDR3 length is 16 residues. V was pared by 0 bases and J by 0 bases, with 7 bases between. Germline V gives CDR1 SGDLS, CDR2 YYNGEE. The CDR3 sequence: CASSVGQGSGANVLTF. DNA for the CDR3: TGTGCCAGCAGCGTAGGGCAGGGCTCTGGGGCCAACGTCCTGACTTTC.

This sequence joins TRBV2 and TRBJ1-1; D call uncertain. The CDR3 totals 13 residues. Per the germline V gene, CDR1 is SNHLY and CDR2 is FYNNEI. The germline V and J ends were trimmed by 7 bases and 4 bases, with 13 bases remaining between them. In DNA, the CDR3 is TGTGCCAGCATCGGGGTAATCGGCACTGAAGCTTTCTTT. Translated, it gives CASIGVIGTEAFF.

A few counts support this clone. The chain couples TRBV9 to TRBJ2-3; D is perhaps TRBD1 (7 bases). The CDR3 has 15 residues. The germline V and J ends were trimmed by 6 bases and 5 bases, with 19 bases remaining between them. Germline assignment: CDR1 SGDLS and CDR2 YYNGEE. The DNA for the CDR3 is TGTGCCAGCACCCCGCGGGACAGAGGGGGAGATACGCAGTATTTT. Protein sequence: CASTPRDRGGDTQYF. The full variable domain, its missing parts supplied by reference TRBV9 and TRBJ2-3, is DSGVTQTPKHLITATGQRVTLRCSPRSGDLSVYWYQQSLDQGLQFLIQYYNGEERAKGNILERFSAQQFPDLHSELNLSSLELGDSALYFCASTPRDRGGDTQYFGPGTRLTVL.

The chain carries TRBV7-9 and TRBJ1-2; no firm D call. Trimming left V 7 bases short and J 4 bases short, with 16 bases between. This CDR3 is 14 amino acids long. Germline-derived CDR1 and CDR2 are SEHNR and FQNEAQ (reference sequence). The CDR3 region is CASTNDPGFYGYTF. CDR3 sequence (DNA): TGTGCCAGCACCAACGACCCGGGGTTCTATGGCTACACCTTC.

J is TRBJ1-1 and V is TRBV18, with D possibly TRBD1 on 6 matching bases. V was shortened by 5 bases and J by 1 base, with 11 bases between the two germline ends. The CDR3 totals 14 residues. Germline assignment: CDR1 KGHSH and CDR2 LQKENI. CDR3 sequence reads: CASSSTGRNTEAFF. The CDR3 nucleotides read TGTGCCAGCTCATCAACAGGGAGGAACACTGAAGCTTTCTTT.

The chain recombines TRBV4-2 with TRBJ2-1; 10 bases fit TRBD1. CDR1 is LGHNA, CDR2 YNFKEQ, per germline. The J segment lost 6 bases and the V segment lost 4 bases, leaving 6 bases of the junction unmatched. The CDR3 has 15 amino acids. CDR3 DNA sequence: TGTGCCAGCAGCCCCGGGACAGGGGATCCCAATGAGCAGTTCTTC. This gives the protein CASSPGTGDPNEQFF.

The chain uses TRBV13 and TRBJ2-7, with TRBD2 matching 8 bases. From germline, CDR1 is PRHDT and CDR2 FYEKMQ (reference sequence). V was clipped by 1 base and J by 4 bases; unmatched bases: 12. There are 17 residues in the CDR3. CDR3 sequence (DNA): TGTGCCAGCAGCTTAGCGCCGGCGGGGAGCGGGGGTTACGAGCAGTACTTC. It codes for CASSLAPAGSGGYEQYF.

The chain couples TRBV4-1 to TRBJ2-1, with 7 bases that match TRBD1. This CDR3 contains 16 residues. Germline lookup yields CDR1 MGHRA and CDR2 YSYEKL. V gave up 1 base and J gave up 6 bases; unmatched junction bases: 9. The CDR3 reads CASSQGGRGRSNEQFF. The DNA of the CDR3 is TGCGCCAGCAGCCAAGGCGGCAGGGGGAGATCCAATGAGCAGTTCTTC.

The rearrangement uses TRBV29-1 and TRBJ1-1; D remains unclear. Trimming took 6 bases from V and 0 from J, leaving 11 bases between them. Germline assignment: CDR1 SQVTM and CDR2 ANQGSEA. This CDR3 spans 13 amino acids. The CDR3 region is CSVSGIMNTEAFF. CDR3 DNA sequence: TGCAGCGTATCAGGTATTATGAACACTGAAGCTTTCTTT.